One and the same sample provided the 18 T cell receptor beta chains below, sequenced in a study of cytomegalovirus exposure and HLA in healthy donors. The method was immunoSEQ multiplex PCR; TCRdb's version includes in-frame clones alone and lacks a portion of them. The sample lists 150,000 to 180,000 clones; 86% were seen once. The sequenced sample was PBMCs. These receptors came from a man aged 18 to 30 in good health and CMV-seropositive.

The genes are TRBV4-3 and TRBJ2-3; 7 positions agree with TRBD1. Trimming took 1 base from V and 0 from J; bases not matched to a gene: 7. Per germline, CDR1 LGHNA and CDR2 YSLEER. The CDR3 extends over 17 amino acids. This CDR3 reads CASSQGSRGMSTDTQYF. The CDR3 nucleotides read TGCGCCAGCAGCCAAGGGAGCAGGGGGATGAGCACAGATACGCAGTATTTT.

J is TRBJ1-5 and V is TRBV7-8; 8 bases line up with TRBD1. J gave up 5 bases and V 1 base, and 7 bases lay outside the gene matches. Germline CDR1 is SGHVS and CDR2 is FQNEAQ. The CDR3 contains 16 residues. The CDR3 DNA is TGTGCCAGCAGCTTAGGACGGTCAGGGGGCTATCAGCCCCAGCATTTT. Its translation is CASSLGRSGGYQPQHF.

This chain joins TRBV9 and TRBJ2-1; weak D call: TRBD2 (6 bases). Germline V gene lookup returns CDR1 SGDLS and CDR2 YYNGEE. CDR3 length: 16 residues. Trimming cost V 4 bases and J 10 bases, with 24 bases left between them. CDR3 in DNA: TGTGCCAGCAGCCCTCCGGGCGGGGCAGGTGAACCCGAGCAGTTCTTC. This encodes CASSPPGGAGEPEQFF.

The chain combines TRBV5-1 with TRBJ2-3, with TRBD1 matching over 10 bases. The CDR3 extends over 14 amino acids. After removal of 0 bases from V and 9 bases from J, the junction contained 4 bases not matched to a gene. The germline CDR1 and CDR2 sequences are SGHRS and YFSETQ. CDR3 sequence: CASSLVTGGDTQYF. In DNA form, the CDR3 reads TGCGCCAGCAGCTTGGTGACAGGGGGCGACACGCAGTATTTT.

The J gene is TRBJ2-2, the V gene TRBV2, with 8 bases that match TRBD2. Per germline, CDR1 SNHLY and CDR2 FYNNEI. V lost 1 base and J lost 0; bases outside the gene matches: 4. This CDR3 is 17 amino acids long. The CDR3 DNA reads as TGTGCCAGCAGTGAAGGGCTAGCGGGTCCGAACACCGGGGAGCTGTTTTTT. It codes for CASSEGLAGPNTGELFF.

The rearrangement uses TRBV11-2 and TRBJ1-1, with 8 bases aligning to TRBD1. The CDR3 loop spans 16 amino acids. The germline V gene encodes CDR1 SGHAT and CDR2 FQNNGV. The V gene end was trimmed by 6 bases and the J gene end by 0 bases; junction bases not matched to a gene: 9. CDR3 sequence reads: CASRTRDRKMNTEAFF. CDR3 DNA sequence: TGTGCCAGCAGGACCCGGGACAGGAAAATGAACACTGAAGCTTTCTTT.

The gene calls are TRBV11-2 and TRBJ2-1; 8 bases align to TRBD2. Germline trimming cut 2 bases from V and 0 bases from J; bases unmatched to any gene: 3. There are 16 residues in the CDR3. CDR1 is SGHAT, CDR2 FQNNGV, per germline. This CDR3 reads CASSLRRGVSYNEQFF. The DNA of the CDR3 is TGTGCCAGCAGCTTAAGGCGGGGGGTCTCCTACAATGAGCAGTTCTTC.

The J gene is TRBJ2-1, the V gene TRBV6-1; D might be TRBD1 (6 bases). The CDR3 runs to 12 residues. Germline CDR1 reads MNHNS; CDR2 reads SASEGT. Deletions cut 6 bases from V and 9 bases from J, with 12 bases between. The CDR3 nucleotides read TGTGCCAGCAGCCGAGGGGGTTCTGAGCAGTTCTTC. It encodes CASSRGGSEQFF.

The chain uses TRBV7-3 and TRBJ2-1; 10 nucleotides line up with TRBD2. The CDR3 is made up of 14 amino acids. Germline trimming cut 5 bases from V and 9 bases from J; bases unmatched to any gene: 7. CDR1 is SGHTA and CDR2 is FQGTGA in the germline V gene. The CDR3 loop reads CASSGAGGQSEQFF. CDR3 bases: TGTGCCAGCAGCGGAGCGGGGGGGCAGAGTGAGCAGTTCTTC.

The gene calls are TRBV18 and TRBJ2-1; no definite D call. The CDR3 covers 13 residues. CDR1 and CDR2 from the germline V gene are KGHSH and LQKENI. Trimming took off 4 bases at V and 8 bases at J, with 12 bases between the two ends. DNA of the CDR3: TGTGCCAGCTCACTGATCGATAGCTATGAGCAGTTCTTC. Its translation is CASSLIDSYEQFF.

This chain uses TRBV30 with TRBJ1-1; D is unresolved. Germline V lookup: CDR1 GTSNPN, CDR2 SVGIG (reference sequence). Trimming removed 0 bases at V and 4 bases at J, with 9 bases between. The CDR3 spans 13 residues. The DNA for the CDR3 is TGTGCCTGGAGTGTAGCAGGTGTCACTGAAGCTTTCTTT. Translated, it gives CAWSVAGVTEAFF.

The rearrangement joins TRBV5-4 to TRBJ2-3, with D possibly being TRBD2 (6 bases). V gave up 5 bases and J gave up 3 bases, with 13 bases separating them. This CDR3 comprises 14 residues. Germline V gene lookup returns CDR1 SGHNT and CDR2 YYREEE (reference sequence). This CDR3 is CASSRRGGTDTQYF. The CDR3 region has the DNA TGTGCCAGCAGTAGGAGGGGTGGGACAGATACGCAGTATTTT.

The genes are TRBV7-6 and TRBJ2-3, with 9 bases fitting TRBD2. This CDR3 has 15 amino acids. Losses at the gene ends were 5 bases for V and 5 bases for J; bases not matched to a gene: 8. CDR1 is SGHVS and CDR2 is FNYEAQ in the germline V gene. The DNA of the CDR3 is TGTGCCAGCAGCCCCACAGCGGGAGGCGTAGATACGCAGTATTTT. Translated, it gives CASSPTAGGVDTQYF.

V usage is TRBV5-4 and J usage is TRBJ1-1; the D gene is possibly TRBD1 (5 bases). Germline V gives CDR1 SGHNT, CDR2 YYREEE (reference sequence). This CDR3 region has 14 residues. V lost 0 bases to trimming and J lost 1 base, with 7 bases between them. The CDR3 sequence is CASSLEGSNTEAFF. In nucleotides, the CDR3 is TGTGCCAGCAGCTTGGAGGGGTCGAACACTGAAGCTTTCTTT.

In DNA, the CDR3 is TGTGCCAGCAGCCCCTGGACTAGCGGGACCGGGGAGCTGTTTTTT. It yields the protein CASSPWTSGTGELFF. The chain uses TRBV7-7 and TRBJ2-2; TRBD2 aligns across 11 bases. Germline trimming cut 5 bases from V and 5 bases from J; bases unmatched to any gene: 4. Germline CDR1 and CDR2: SSHAT and FNYEAQ (reference sequence). The CDR3 consists of 15 residues.

V is TRBV18 and J is TRBJ2-3; TRBD2 matches 10 bases. Germline lookup yields CDR1 KGHSH and CDR2 LQKENI. CDR3 length: 15 amino acids. With 3 bases clipped from V and 4 bases from J, the junction kept 4 bases outside the gene matches. This chain's CDR3 is CASSPQRGGPDTQYF. CDR3 nucleotides: TGTGCCAGCTCACCGCAGCGGGGGGGCCCAGATACGCAGTATTTT.

This clone was seen once. The chain combines TRBV7-2 with TRBJ2-1; no clear D gene. Deletions cut 1 base from V and 0 bases from J, with 7 bases between. The germline CDR1 and CDR2 sequences are SGHTA and FQGNSA. The CDR3 consists of 15 residues. The CDR3 DNA follows: TGTGCCAGCAGCTTAGGGGCAAGCTCCTACAATGAGCAGTTCTTC. Amino acids: CASSLGASSYNEQFF.

J is TRBJ1-2 and V is TRBV6-5; D is unresolved. Germline V gene sequence: CDR1 MNHEY, CDR2 SVGAGI. The CDR3 loop spans 14 amino acids. Trimming removed 2 bases from V and 7 bases from J, with 14 bases in between. CDR3 loop: CASSYRAHGRGYTF. The CDR3 nucleotides are TGTGCCAGCAGTTACAGAGCCCACGGTCGTGGCTACACCTTC.